The clone carrying this T cell receptor beta chain was detected once. Its cognate antigen is unknown. In the United States, treatment was given to all participants with HIV. This entry belongs to a study of long-term antiretroviral therapy in people with HIV. Study background: Initial samples were collected about a decade before the 2015 immediate-ART recommendation. Study-wide findings and caveats: Controls had broader CDR3 length ranges than HIV repertoires did.

The assay, immunoSEQ v3.0, was run at survey level. The assay was immunoSEQ multiplex PCR, and TCRdb's table has in-frame clones only and misses some. The sample has about 21,000 clones, around 84% seen once; the top ten hold around 4.6%. V dropped 6 bases and J dropped 1 base, with 16 bases sitting between them. This CDR3 comprises 15 residues. Germline V gives CDR1 SGHRS, CDR2 YFSETQ. This receptor was identified in a man aged 55 to 70 with HIV. The V call is TRBV5-1, the J call TRBJ2-5; a possible D gene is TRBD2 (7 bases). The input for sequencing was unsorted PBMCs, taken 1.3 years after starting antiretroviral therapy. CDR3 bases: TGCGCCAGCACTAGGGGGGGGCTAGTCCAAGAGACCCAGTACTTC. It is translated as CASTRGGLVQETQYF. Complete variable domain (other parts from reference TRBV5-1 and TRBJ2-5): KAGVTQTPRYLIKTRGQQVTLSCSPISGHRSVSWYQQTPGQGLQFLFEYFSETQRNKGNFPGRFSGRQFSNSRSEMNVSTLELGDSALYLCASTRGGLVQETQYFGPGTRLLVL.